Below are 13 T cell receptor beta chains sequenced from a single sample in a study of radiation and T cells in renal cell carcinoma. The method was immunoSEQ multiplex PCR; TCRdb's version includes in-frame clones alone and lacks a portion of them. This table has about 170,000 clones, approximately 90% appearing once. Time point indicated: blood 4 weeks post-SBRT, at nephrectomy. Treatment defined: 15 Gy SBRT to primary tumor, nephrectomy 4 weeks later. Sequenced material: blood, taken from a patient whose treatment included radiotherapy and nephrectomy. The receptors were sampled from a woman aged 45-60 years with renal cell carcinoma.

This clone was observed a single time. This rearrangement joins TRBV4-3 to TRBJ1-5; D unclear. V lost 4 bases and J lost 2, with 12 bases in between. This CDR3 is built from 15 residues. CDR1 and CDR2 (germline): LGHNA, YSLEER. The CDR3 bases are TGCGCCAGCAGCCCATCGACGCTGGGCAATCAGCCCCAGCATTTT. It specifies CASSPSTLGNQPQHF.

The rearrangement joins TRBV15 to TRBJ2-3, with 9 nucleotides matching TRBD2. Germline V CDR1 and CDR2: LNHNV, YYDKDF (reference sequence). This CDR3 has 16 amino acids. V lost 1 base, J lost 5 bases, and 7 bases stayed unmatched. The CDR3 loop reads CATSRVGGGAGDTQYF. DNA of the CDR3: TGTGCCACCAGCAGAGTGGGCGGGGGGGCCGGAGATACGCAGTATTTT.

This chain uses TRBV6-6 with TRBJ1-1, with 7 bases lining up with TRBD1. This CDR3 region has 14 residues. Germline CDR1 and CDR2: MNHNY and SVGAGI (reference sequence). Trimming removed 6 bases from V and 4 bases from J; junction bases left unmatched: 8. The CDR3 DNA is TGTGCCAGCAGCTTGACAGGGCAGTCCACTGAAGCTTTCTTT. As protein: CASSLTGQSTEAFF.

Here the CDR3 DNA reads TGTGCTAGTGGTTTGGGCTCTCGTGGGGGTGGCTACACCTTC. This gives the protein CASGLGSRGGGYTF. V and J are TRBV12-5 and TRBJ1-2; possible D gene TRBD1, 5 bases. Trimming removed 1 base at V and 7 bases at J, with 13 bases between. This CDR3 spans 14 amino acids. Per the germline V gene, CDR1 is LGHNT and CDR2 is FRNRAP.

The CDR3 sequence is CASSLKLMNTEAFF. The CDR3 nucleotides are TGTGCCAGCAGTTTAAAACTTATGAACACTGAAGCTTTCTTT. The chain has TRBV28 and TRBJ1-1; no definite D call. Germline V lookup: CDR1 MDHEN, CDR2 SYDVKM. The V end was cut by 2 bases, the J end by 0 bases, with 7 bases between. The CDR3 runs 14 residues.

This chain links TRBV18 with TRBJ2-1; 7 bases are shared with TRBD2. Per germline, CDR1 KGHSH and CDR2 LQKENI. The CDR3 spans 16 residues. Trimming at V came to 3 bases and at J to 8 bases, leaving 13 bases not matched to a gene. The chain's CDR3 is CASSPTYRGVGHEQFF. DNA of the CDR3: TGTGCCAGCTCACCCACGTATCGGGGGGTCGGACATGAGCAGTTCTTC. The full variable domain, rest sourced from reference TRBV18 and TRBJ2-1, is NAGVMQNPRHLVRRRGQEARLRCSPMKGHSHVYWYRQLPEEGLKFMVYLQKENIIDESGMPKERFSAEFPKEGPSILRIQQVVRGDSAAYFCASSPTYRGVGHEQFFGPGTRLTVL.

The V call is TRBV7-9, the J call TRBJ2-2, with TRBD1 matching over 7 bases. The germline V gene has CDR1 SEHNR and CDR2 FQNEAQ (reference sequence). The CDR3 is 14 amino acids. J was trimmed by 4 bases and V by 5 bases; bases with no gene match: 4. The CDR3 loop reads CASSPGQSTGELFF. In DNA, the CDR3 is TGTGCCAGCAGCCCGGGACAGAGCACCGGGGAGCTGTTTTTT.

CDR3 loop: CASSQDLATDTQYF. The CDR3 DNA is TGTGCCAGCAGCCAAGATCTGGCAACAGATACGCAGTATTTT. J is TRBJ2-3 and V is TRBV4-2; D unclear. Trimming pared 0 bases from V and 3 bases from J, leaving 7 bases between. This CDR3 is 14 amino acids long. The germline CDR1 and CDR2 sequences are LGHNA and YNFKEQ.

CDR3 sequence (DNA): TGTGCCAGCAGGATAGGACAGGGCACCGGGGAGCTGTTTTTT. It translates to CASRIGQGTGELFF. The genes are TRBV9 and TRBJ2-2; 8 bases align to TRBD1. The V gene end was trimmed by 5 bases and the J gene end by 4 bases; junction bases not matched to a gene: 4. Germline CDR1 and CDR2: SGDLS and YYNGEE. The CDR3 is 14 residues long. The full variable domain, completed using reference TRBV9 and TRBJ2-2, is DSGVTQTPKHLITATGQRVTLRCSPRSGDLSVYWYQQSLDQGLQFLIQYYNGEERAKGNILERFSAQQFPDLHSELNLSSLELGDSALYFCASRIGQGTGELFFGEGSRLTVL.

The rearrangement uses TRBV19 and TRBJ1-2; D is ambiguous. The CDR3 length is 14 residues. Between the trimmed V and J ends, which lost 9 bases and 8 bases, there was a span of 22 bases. Germline V CDR1 and CDR2: LNHDA, SQIVND (reference sequence). The CDR3 region has the DNA TGTGCCAGAGTAGGCACAGCCCAATACGTGGGCTACACCTTC. Translation: CARVGTAQYVGYTF. The variable domain in full, completed from reference TRBV19 and TRBJ1-2, reads DGGITQSPKYLFRKEGQNVTLSCEQNLNHDAMYWYRQDPGQGLRLIYYSQIVNDFQKGDIAEGYSVSREKKESFPLTVTSAQKNPTAFYLCARVGTAQYVGYTFGSGTRLTVV.

This chain connects TRBV5-8 to TRBJ2-2; D uncertain. CDR3 length: 14 residues. Per germline, CDR1 SGHTS and CDR2 YDEGEE. V lost 6 bases to trimming and J lost 0 bases, with 9 bases between them. Written as DNA, the CDR3 is TGTGCCAGCACGGCCTATTCGAACACCGGGGAGCTGTTTTTT. This gives the protein CASTAYSNTGELFF.

The V and J genes are TRBV4-1 and TRBJ1-4, with D perhaps matching TRBD1 (5 bases). V lost 1 base, J lost 4 bases, and 13 bases lay in between. The CDR3 consists of 16 residues. Germline values: CDR1 MGHRA, CDR2 YSYEKL. CDR3 sequence: CASSQAYRNRNEKLFF. In DNA, the CDR3 is TGCGCCAGCAGCCAAGCCTACAGGAACCGTAATGAAAAACTGTTTTTT.

This rearrangement joins TRBV9 to TRBJ1-5; D is undetermined. This CDR3 spans 13 amino acids. The germline CDR1 and CDR2 sequences are SGDLS and YYNGEE. Trimming stripped 2 bases from V and 9 bases from J, with 12 bases between. The CDR3 sequence: CASSVREHRPQHF. CDR3 coding DNA: TGTGCCAGCAGCGTTAGGGAACATCGGCCCCAGCATTTT.